This TCR beta chain appears in the sequencing data of a study of blood T cell repertoires in COVID-19. Whole-study context: COVID-19 samples from acute and convalescent phases originated in the United States, Italy and Spain. PBMCs, B-cell-depleted T cells, or T cells provided the cDNA or gDNA that made up the material.

This CDR3 spans 14 amino acids. CDR1 SGHRS and CDR2 YFSETQ come from the germline V gene. V gave up 8 bases and J gave up 7 bases; unmatched junction bases: 12. Original handling: Nucleated cell counts were estimated from reference gene primer amplification. Data came from immunoSEQ multiplex PCR; TCRdb stores just in-frame clones and leaves some out. That table supplies the V and J calls and clone size; D and trimming were determined from the DNA. The table records approximately 260,000 clones, around 90% of them present only once. The sequenced material came from PBMCs or T cells enriched from blood (not recorded which). This sequence originates from a woman aged 30 to 39 with acute COVID-19. The V and J genes are TRBV5-1 and TRBJ2-1; 7 bases match TRBD2. CDR3 coding DNA: TGCGCCAGTATGAGCGGGACCCTTAAGAATGAGCAGTTCTTC. Its protein product is CASMSGTLKNEQFF.